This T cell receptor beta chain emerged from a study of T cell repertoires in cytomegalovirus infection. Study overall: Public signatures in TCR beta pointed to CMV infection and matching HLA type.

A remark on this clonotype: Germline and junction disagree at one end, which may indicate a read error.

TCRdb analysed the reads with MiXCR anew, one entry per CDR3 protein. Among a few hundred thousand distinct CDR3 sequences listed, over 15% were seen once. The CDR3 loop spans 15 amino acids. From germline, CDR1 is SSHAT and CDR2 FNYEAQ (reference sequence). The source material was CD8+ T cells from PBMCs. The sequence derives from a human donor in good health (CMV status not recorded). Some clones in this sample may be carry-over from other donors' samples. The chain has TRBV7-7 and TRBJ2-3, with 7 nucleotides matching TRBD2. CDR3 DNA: TGTGCTAGCAGCGACAGACTAGCAAGCACAGATACGCAGTATTTT. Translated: CASSDRLASTDTQYF.